This is a list of T cell receptor beta chains from one sample in a study of cytomegalovirus exposure and HLA in healthy donors. Some clones are missing from TCRdb's copy, which holds only in-frame ones; the method was immunoSEQ multiplex PCR. The table shows around 58,000 clones, with more than 60% occurring only once. The sequenced sample was PBMCs. Receptor source: a male donor in good health and CMV-seropositive. CDR3s include the opening cysteine and the closing phenylalanine or tryptophan. A D gene is named only where the DNA matches it firmly. A clone size is listed for some rows: how often the clone was seen (once, few, many), or a class if it is expanded.

>once|TRBJ1-2|TRBV4-3|NA
TGCGCCAGCAGCCAAGATCCAATGAACTATGGCTACACCTTC
CASSQDPMNYGYTF
>NA|TRBJ1-2|TRBV4-3|NA
TGCGCCAGCAGCCAAGGAGGGTTCTATGGCTACACCTTC
CASSQGGFYGYTF
>once|TRBJ2-1|TRBV5-1|NA
TGCGCCAGCAGCTTGGCCGTGACAGGAAGGAGCTCCTACAATGAGCAGTTCTTC
CASSLAVTGRSSYNEQFF
>few|TRBJ1-2|TRBV7-9|TRBD1
TGTGCCAGCAGCTTACCCGACAGGGGTTATAAGGGAAACTATGGCTACACCTTC
CASSLPDRGYKGNYGYTF
>NA|TRBJ1-5|TRBV7-8|NA
TGTGCCAGCAGCTTAGCGGAGGGCAATCAGCCCCAGCATTTT
CASSLAEGNQPQHF
>NA|TRBJ1-2|TRBV5-6|TRBD1
TGTGCCAGCAGCTTGGGACAGGGGATATCCTATGGCTACACCTTC
CASSLGQGISYGYTF
>NA|TRBJ1-3|TRBV7-9|NA
TGTGCCAGCAGCTTAGGGGGCCGATTCTCTGGAAACACCATATATTTT
CASSLGGRFSGNTIYF
>NA|TRBJ1-2|TRBV7-8|NA
TGTGCCAGCAGCGCCGCGGCAGATCCATACTATGGCTACACCTTC
CASSAAADPYYGYTF
>NA|TRBJ1-2|TRBV5-1|TRBD1
TGCGCCAGCAGCTTGACCGGGACAGGGGTAGGTGGCTACACCTTC
CASSLTGTGVGGYTF
>NA|TRBJ1-1|TRBV10-2|NA
TGCGCCACCAGAGAGGGCCATCGGAACACTGAAGCTTTCTTT
CATREGHRNTEAFF
>NA|TRBJ2-3|TRBV11-2|NA
TGTGCCAGCAGCTCTAGGGATACGCAGTATTTT
CASSSRDTQYF
>NA|TRBJ1-5|TRBV18|TRBD1
TGTGCCAGCTCACCGAGCCGAGGGGGCGTAGAGCCCCAGCATTTT
CASSPSRGGVEPQHF
>NA|TRBJ2-3|TRBV7-2|TRBD2
TGTGCCAGCAGAGGACTAGCGGGGGGCTCTCATACGCAGTATTTT
CASRGLAGGSHTQYF
>NA|TRBJ2-3|TRBV7-9|TRBD2
TGTGCCAGCAGCTTACCAAGAGGACTAGCATATGACGCAGATACGCAGTATTTT
CASSLPRGLAYDADTQYF
>NA|TRBJ1-2|TRBV30|TRBD1
TGTGCCTGGAGTGGGTTTTTCCGGGACAGTAATAACTATGGCTACACCTTC
CAWSGFFRDSNNYGYTF
>once|TRBJ2-7|TRBV2|TRBD1
TGTGCCAGCAGTGAAGTGGACAGGGACCGCCACGAGCAGTACTTC
CASSEVDRDRHEQYF
>NA|TRBJ2-7|TRBV11-3|NA
TGTGCCAGCAGCTTAGGGCCCGACAGAGACTACGAGCAGTACTTC
CASSLGPDRDYEQYF
>NA|TRBJ2-7|TRBV28|NA
TGTGCCAGCTCCCCTTGGCAATTCTCCTACGAGCAGTACTTC
CASSPWQFSYEQYF
>NA|TRBJ2-3|TRBV11-2|TRBD2
TGTGCCAGCAGCCGGGTCGGCGGGGGATCAGATACGCAGTATTTT
CASSRVGGGSDTQYF
>NA|TRBJ2-5|TRBV7-9|TRBD2
TGTGCCAGCAGCGACCTTGGGACTAGACAAGAGACCCAGTACTTC
CASSDLGTRQETQYF
>NA|TRBJ1-1|TRBV6-6|NA
TGTGCCAGCAGCAAACCTGACAGCAACACTGAAGCTTTCTTT
CASSKPDSNTEAFF
>NA|TRBJ2-5|TRBV7-2|NA
TGTGCCAGCAGCTTGACTAGTTCGGCAGTGGAGTACTTC
CASSLTSSAVEYF
>NA|TRBJ2-7|TRBV27|TRBD1
TGTGCCAGCAGTATAAGACAGGGTTACGAGCAGTACTTC
CASSIRQGYEQYF
>NA|TRBJ2-6|TRBV7-9|TRBD1
TGTGCCAGCAGCCGACAGGGGGTCAGCTCTGGGGCCAACGTCCTGACTTTC
CASSRQGVSSGANVLTF
>NA|TRBJ1-5|TRBV6-6|NA
TGTGCCAGCAGTTACGATATTGCGAGCGCCAATCAGCCCCAGCATTTT
CASSYDIASANQPQHF
>NA|TRBJ2-7|TRBV5-1|NA
TGCGCCAGCAGCACTACCTACGAGCAGTACTTC
CASSTTYEQYF
>NA|TRBJ2-7|TRBV6-5|NA
TGTGCCAGCAGTTACGGAGTCGAGCAGTACTTC
CASSYGVEQYF
>NA|TRBJ2-7|TRBV7-2|TRBD2
TGTGCCAGCAGCCCGTGGACTAGCGGGGGACCCTACGAGCAGTACTTC
CASSPWTSGGPYEQYF
>NA|TRBJ1-5|TRBV18|NA
TGTGCCAGCTCACCATGGAGCGGCCAGGAGCCCCAGCATTTT
CASSPWSGQEPQHF
>NA|TRBJ2-1|TRBV6-6|NA
TGTGCCAGCAGTTACGAGGACAGTTACAATGAGCAGTTCTTC
CASSYEDSYNEQFF
>NA|TRBJ2-7|TRBV10-3|NA
TGTGCCATCAGTGAAGCGTACGAGCAGTACTTC
CAISEAYEQYF
>NA|TRBJ1-5|TRBV6-5|TRBD1
TGTGCCAGCAGCCGAACAGGGGGCGGTAATCAGCCCCAGCATTTT
CASSRTGGGNQPQHF
>once|TRBJ1-2|TRBV30|NA
TGTGCCTGGAGTGTAGATAGCAGGGGCATTAGGGGCTACACCTTC
CAWSVDSRGIRGYTF
>NA|TRBJ1-5|TRBV19|TRBD1
TGTGCCAGTAGTAAAAGTCCAATACAGGGGATATACAATCAGCCCCAGCATTTT
CASSKSPIQGIYNQPQHF
>NA|TRBJ1-2|TRBV4-2|NA
TGTGCCAGCAGCTTTGGTGACGAGGAGGCGTATGGCTACACCTTC
CASSFGDEEAYGYTF
>NA|TRBJ1-5|TRBV4-1|TRBD1
TGCGCCAGCAGCCGGGGACAGGCTAACAATCAGCCCCAGCATTTT
CASSRGQANNQPQHF
>NA|TRBJ2-3|TRBV10-3|TRBD1
TGTGCCATCAGCGAGACAGGGCCTGATACGCAGTATTTT
CAISETGPDTQYF
>few|TRBJ2-1|TRBV4-3|NA
TGCGCCAGCAGCCAAGTGGGAGGGGGGGTGATTAATGAGCAGTTCTTC
CASSQVGGGVINEQFF
>NA|TRBJ1-1|TRBV23-1|NA
TGCGCCAGCAGTCAATCGGGCAGGAACACTGAAGCTTTCTTT
CASSQSGRNTEAFF
>NA|TRBJ1-1|TRBV9|NA
TGTGCCAGCAGCGTAGAGTCGGGGGGCCCTGAAGCTTTCTTT
CASSVESGGPEAFF
>NA|TRBJ1-1|TRBV11-2|NA
TGTGCCAGCAGCTTAGATGCGTGGCAGGGAAGTTCAAACACTGAAGCTTTCTTT
CASSLDAWQGSSNTEAFF
>once|TRBJ1-1|TRBV6-1|NA
TGTGCCAGCAGCTCTCTTTGGAACACTGAAGCTTTCTTT
CASSSLWNTEAFF
>NA|TRBJ1-2|TRBV5-4|NA
TGTGCCAGCACGGTGGAGAGACGTTTGGGCTACACCTTC
CASTVERRLGYTF
>NA|TRBJ1-5|TRBV28|TRBD1
TGTGCCAGCAGTTTCTCGGACAGGGGGTCCGGGTCCCAGCATTTT
CASSFSDRGSGSQHF